The rows below give T cell receptor beta chains drawn from one sample of a study of T-cell reconstitution after alpha-beta-depleted transplantation in children. TCRdb processed the PCR reads anew with MiXCR; each CDR3 protein has one entry. This sample carries 90,000 to 95,000 distinct CDR3 sequences, about 12% of them seen once, and the ten largest clones take about 15%. The specimen comprised PBMCs from the stem cell graft donor, sampled from the stem cell graft. Source of these receptors: a human donor who donated a stem cell graft to a child with inherited bone marrow failure. Both conserved end residues are trimmed from each CDR3. The order of the fields is V gene, D gene, CDR3 protein. A D gene is named only where the DNA matches it firmly.

v_call: TRBV7-2; d_call: TRBD1; cdr3_aa: ASSLGRDSYGYT
v_call: TRBV7-2; d_call: .; cdr3_aa: ASSLAGVTPLAKNIQY
v_call: TRBV9; d_call: .; cdr3_aa: ASSVGSGSVSYNEQF
v_call: TRBV20-1; d_call: .; cdr3_aa: SARVDRRKLF
v_call: TRBV20-1; d_call: .; cdr3_aa: SAIGGRVSYEQY
v_call: TRBV2; d_call: TRBD1; cdr3_aa: ASSLDRTDTQY
v_call: TRBV11-2; d_call: .; cdr3_aa: ASSPDSSNYGYT
v_call: TRBV7-2; d_call: .; cdr3_aa: ASSLDLNLGDTQY
v_call: TRBV5-1; d_call: .; cdr3_aa: ASSWHRESGANVLT
v_call: TRBV12-1; d_call: .; cdr3_aa: ASSFDGKNIQY
v_call: TRBV10-3; d_call: .; cdr3_aa: AISDFRSSYNEQF
v_call: TRBV4-2; d_call: TRBD2; cdr3_aa: ASSLSGGGDNEQF
v_call: TRBV5-1; d_call: TRBD1; cdr3_aa: ASSWTGLNTEAF
v_call: TRBV2; d_call: .; cdr3_aa: ASARTVGQY
v_call: TRBV7-2; d_call: .; cdr3_aa: ASSNKEAQY
v_call: TRBV5-1; d_call: .; cdr3_aa: ASSFGRGGEADEQF
v_call: TRBV28; d_call: TRBD1; cdr3_aa: ASSPIQGALAKNIQY
v_call: TRBV4-1; d_call: TRBD2; cdr3_aa: ASSQSPGRGGADTQY
v_call: TRBV15; d_call: TRBD2; cdr3_aa: ATSRDLAGEVY
v_call: TRBV9; d_call: TRBD1; cdr3_aa: ASSVVRDRDTDTQY
v_call: TRBV9; d_call: .; cdr3_aa: ASSVNQFYNEQF
v_call: TRBV19; d_call: .; cdr3_aa: ASSPEGIAVYNEQF
v_call: TRBV6-2/TRBV6-3; d_call: .; cdr3_aa: ASSWVSMYNEQF
v_call: TRBV11-1; d_call: .; cdr3_aa: ASSLDAGTNSNQPQH
v_call: TRBV6-5; d_call: .; cdr3_aa: ASSYSYRVGTEAF
v_call: TRBV20-1; d_call: TRBD1; cdr3_aa: SARTGVNEKLF
v_call: TRBV7-6; d_call: .; cdr3_aa: ASSPTSDRYSNQPQH
v_call: TRBV7-2; d_call: .; cdr3_aa: ASSLRRGGNEQF
v_call: TRBV12-3/TRBV12-4; d_call: TRBD1; cdr3_aa: ASSRDRGRHYGYT
v_call: TRBV7-2; d_call: TRBD1; cdr3_aa: ASSQPPRTGNRYT
v_call: TRBV20-1; d_call: .; cdr3_aa: SAISYTRDRSRGGTQY
v_call: TRBV19; d_call: .; cdr3_aa: ASNRRATNEKLF
v_call: TRBV3-1; d_call: .; cdr3_aa: ASSQEGLRDDQETQY
v_call: TRBV10-3; d_call: .; cdr3_aa: AISAEGETQY
v_call: TRBV11-2; d_call: TRBD2; cdr3_aa: ASSPLTSGGDNEQF
v_call: TRBV18; d_call: .; cdr3_aa: ASSTADTEAF
v_call: TRBV7-8; d_call: TRBD2; cdr3_aa: ASSHGGGAKNIQY
v_call: TRBV6-5; d_call: .; cdr3_aa: ASSRDLLGETQY
v_call: TRBV20-1; d_call: TRBD1; cdr3_aa: SARDQDRYTGELF
v_call: TRBV19; d_call: .; cdr3_aa: ASGDGSSYEQY
v_call: TRBV18; d_call: .; cdr3_aa: ASSSRTALYEKLF
v_call: TRBV7-9; d_call: TRBD2; cdr3_aa: ASRRGGRSYNEQF
v_call: TRBV19; d_call: .; cdr3_aa: ASRLGGLDTHY
v_call: TRBV9; d_call: TRBD1; cdr3_aa: ASSVGGTGGEQY
v_call: TRBV27; d_call: .; cdr3_aa: ASSPWGDQETQY
v_call: TRBV5-1; d_call: .; cdr3_aa: ASSLTTGSYT
v_call: TRBV5-1; d_call: .; cdr3_aa: ASSLGTDRGTEAF
v_call: TRBV5-5; d_call: .; cdr3_aa: ASSLAARGMRNYGYT
v_call: TRBV2; d_call: .; cdr3_aa: ASSPQGSSTDTQY
v_call: TRBV20-1; d_call: .; cdr3_aa: SARGPSYEQY
v_call: TRBV5-5; d_call: TRBD1; cdr3_aa: ASSLSPGTAYFTEAF
v_call: TRBV12-3/TRBV12-4; d_call: .; cdr3_aa: ASRPERYGYT
v_call: TRBV20-1; d_call: .; cdr3_aa: SAIAASTDTQY
v_call: TRBV2; d_call: TRBD1; cdr3_aa: ASKQGLRSPLH
v_call: TRBV7-2; d_call: TRBD2; cdr3_aa: ASSFGGGASEQY
v_call: TRBV28; d_call: .; cdr3_aa: ASSTTLGELF
v_call: TRBV29-1; d_call: TRBD1; cdr3_aa: SVEVSPTGGAYNEQF
v_call: TRBV4-3; d_call: .; cdr3_aa: ASSQGDTQY
v_call: TRBV13; d_call: TRBD2; cdr3_aa: ASSPPSGSDEQY
v_call: TRBV24-1; d_call: .; cdr3_aa: ATSDGFWVAPQELF